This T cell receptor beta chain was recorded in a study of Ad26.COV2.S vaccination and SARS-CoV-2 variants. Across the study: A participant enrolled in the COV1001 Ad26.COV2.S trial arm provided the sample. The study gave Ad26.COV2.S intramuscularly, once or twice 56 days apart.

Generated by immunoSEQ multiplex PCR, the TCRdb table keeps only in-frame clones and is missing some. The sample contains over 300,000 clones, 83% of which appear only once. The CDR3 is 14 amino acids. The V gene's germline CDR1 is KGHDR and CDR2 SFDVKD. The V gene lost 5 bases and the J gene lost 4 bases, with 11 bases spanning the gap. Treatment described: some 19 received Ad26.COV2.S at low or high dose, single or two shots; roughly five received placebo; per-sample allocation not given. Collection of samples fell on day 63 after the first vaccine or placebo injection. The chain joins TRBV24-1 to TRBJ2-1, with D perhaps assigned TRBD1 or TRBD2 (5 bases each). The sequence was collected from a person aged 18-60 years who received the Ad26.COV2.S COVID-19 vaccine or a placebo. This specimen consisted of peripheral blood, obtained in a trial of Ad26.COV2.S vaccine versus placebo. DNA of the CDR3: TGTGCCACCAGTGCCGGGACCATTTACAATGAGCAGTTCTTC. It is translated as CATSAGTIYNEQFF.